The T cell receptor (beta chain) under discussion was sequenced for a study of shared clonotypes between healthy human individuals. V was trimmed by 1 base and J by 9 bases, leaving 19 bases between them. The length of the CDR3 is 16 residues. Looked up from germline, CDR1 is MGHRA and CDR2 is YSYEKL. Clones were sequenced by immunoSEQ multiplex PCR, and TCRdb holds only the in-frame ones, with some missing. The table lists about 2.1 million clones, 85% to 95% of them singletons. Naive CD8 cells, CD45RO-negative and positively selected for CCR7, excluded terminally differentiated effector memory CD45RA+ cells.

This chain connects TRBV4-1 to TRBJ2-1; maybe TRBD2 (6 bases). Sample: naive CD8+ T cells from PBMCs. This TCR derives from a man younger than 30 in good health. Some clones in this sample may be carry-over from other donors' samples. The CDR3 reads CASSQVGTSRSTEQFF. CDR3 nucleotide sequence: TGCGCCAGCAGCCAAGTGGGTACTAGCCGATCTACTGAGCAGTTCTTC.